A selection of T cell receptor beta chains follows, all from one sample in a study of beta chain features in type 1 diabetes. The table came from immunoSEQ multiplex PCR; TCRdb's copy has only in-frame clones and leaves some out. Of about 240,000 clones in the sample, about 15% were seen once. The sequenced material came from naive CD4+ T cells from blood. The receptors stem from a man aged 30-40 years with type 1 diabetes. Both conserved end residues are part of each CDR3. The D gene is left open where the match is weak.

j_gene | d_gene | v_gene | CDR3aa
TRBJ2-7 | . | TRBV18 | CASSPGQGLVQYF
TRBJ2-5 | TRBD2 | TRBV4-1 | CASSEVASGGKETQYF
TRBJ2-3 | TRBD1 | TRBV15 | CATSTRPGQSTDTQYF
TRBJ2-7 | TRBD2 | TRBV10-2 | CASGGTSGAIHEQYF
TRBJ2-1 | . | TRBV25-1 | CASSEQGEVQFF
TRBJ2-3 | . | TRBV10-3 | CAVAGTISTDTQYF
TRBJ2-5 | TRBD2 | TRBV11-2 | CASSLLLAGGRYQETQYF
TRBJ2-1 | . | TRBV5-1 | CASSPGNSEFF
TRBJ1-1 | . | TRBV29-1 | CSAGREETEAFF
TRBJ1-2 | TRBD1 | TRBV18 | CASSAAGTGDGYTF
TRBJ1-2 | . | TRBV6-5 | CASSGPGGYTF
TRBJ2-7 | TRBD1 | TRBV29-1 | CSVGAQGESFYEQYF
TRBJ2-5 | . | TRBV29-1 | CSVDGLQETQYF
TRBJ1-2 | . | TRBV2 | CAITAGGTDGYTF
TRBJ2-2 | . | TRBV29-1 | CSVAGGANTGELFF
TRBJ2-5 | TRBD1 | TRBV5-1 | CASSPGQGVETQYF
TRBJ2-1 | . | TRBV5-4 | CASSLPGVYNEQFF
TRBJ1-3 | TRBD1 | TRBV7-9 | CASSPDDRGGNTIYF
TRBJ2-3 | . | TRBV27 | CASSQGDTDTQYF
TRBJ2-2 | . | TRBV7-9 | CAAGGPSGQNTGELFF
TRBJ2-3 | TRBD2 | TRBV30 | CAWTGGADTQYF
TRBJ2-1 | . | TRBV5-1 | CASSLVGGLEQFF
TRBJ2-3 | . | TRBV10-3 | CAVQWSASDTQYF
TRBJ1-1 | . | TRBV25-1 | CASSGLPLGGNTEAFF
TRBJ2-3 | . | TRBV5-1 | CASSLGFSGGTDTQYF
TRBJ2-1 | TRBD2 | TRBV6-5 | CASSETSGRMNEQFF
. | . | TRBV29-1 | CSVHQGSYEQYF
TRBJ2-7 | . | TRBV5-6 | CASSLNTIYEQYF
TRBJ1-1 | . | TRBV9 | CASSPSGNTEAFF
TRBJ2-2 | TRBD2 | TRBV18 | CASSPMSGANTGELFF